Shown below are 27 T cell receptor beta chains from a single sample sequenced in a study of metastatic and nonmetastatic thyroid tumors. All patients were untreated before thyroid surgery. TCRdb re-analyzed the PCR reads through MiXCR. Among some 14,000 clones listed, 20% to 25% were seen once. The specimen sequenced was blood. Every receptor here comes from a female donor with papillary thyroid cancer or a benign thyroid nodule (not recorded which). Some clones in this sample may be carry-over from other donors' samples.

Within the sample, this clone is medium-sized. V and J are TRBV7-9 and TRBJ1-2; the match to TRBD1 covers 9 bases. Germline CDR1 and CDR2: SEHNR and FQNEAQ (reference sequence). J lost 8 bases, V lost 3 bases, and 7 bases had no gene match. The length of the CDR3 is 14 residues. The CDR3 loop reads CASSLGQGQEGYTF. CDR3 in DNA: TGTGCCAGCAGCTTGGGACAGGGCCAAGAGGGCTACACCTTC.

By share, this clone ranks as medium-sized. The chain carries TRBV7-8 and TRBJ2-7; D might be TRBD2 (6 bases). Germline values: CDR1 SGHVS, CDR2 FQNEAQ. Trimming stripped 5 bases from V and 2 bases from J, with 13 bases between. The CDR3 is made up of 14 amino acids. The CDR3 region is CASSLNGRAYEQYF. Written as DNA, the CDR3 is TGTGCCAGCAGCCTAAACGGGAGAGCCTACGAGCAGTACTTC.

This clone has only a few counts. The chain has TRBV6-2 or TRBV6-3 and TRBJ2-1; D possibly matches TRBD1 or TRBD2 (6 bases each). The germline V gene has CDR1 MNHEY and CDR2 SVGEGT. There are 16 residues in the CDR3. V gave up 8 bases and J gave up 10 bases, with 27 bases separating them. The DNA for the CDR3 is TGTGCCAGCGTCTCGGGAGAATCGGACAGTCGACTAGAGCAGTTCTTC. This encodes CASVSGESDSRLEQFF.

This clone appeared a few times. This chain links TRBV6-1 with TRBJ2-7, with D perhaps TRBD2 (5 bases). The CDR3 spans 15 residues. Looked up from germline, CDR1 is MNHNS and CDR2 is SASEGT. The V end lost 6 bases, the J end lost 4 bases, and 19 bases lay between the germline ends. The CDR3 DNA sequence: TGTGCCAGCAGCCAAGTGAGACCGGGGTTATACGAGCAGTACTTC. Amino acids: CASSQVRPGLYEQYF.

This clone appeared a few times. The chain carries TRBV27 and TRBJ1-2; D is uncertain. Germline CDR1 is MNHEY and CDR2 is SMNVEV (reference sequence). V shed 6 bases and J shed 4 bases, with 12 bases lying between them. The CDR3 covers 13 residues. In DNA, the CDR3 is TGTGCCAGCAGCGCTGGTATACTCTATGGCTACACCTTC. It codes for CASSAGILYGYTF.

Here the CDR3 DNA reads TGCAGTGCTAGAGTAGCTAGCGGGAGGGCCGAGCTCGCCGGGGAGCTGTTTTTT. This codes for CSARVASGRAELAGELFF. V and J are TRBV20-1 and TRBJ2-2; 12 bases line up with TRBD2. Looked up from germline, CDR1 is DFQATT and CDR2 is SNEGSKA (reference sequence). Trimming removed 1 base from V and 6 bases from J; junction bases left unmatched: 12. This CDR3 region has 18 residues.

The rearrangement uses TRBV12-3 or TRBV12-4 and TRBJ2-3; D uncertain. This CDR3 contains 14 residues. Trimming stripped 3 bases from V and 4 bases from J, with 11 bases between. The CDR3 coding sequence is TGTGCCAGCAGTTTTTCTGGGAACCCAGATACGCAGTATTTT. Its protein product is CASSFSGNPDTQYF.

By sample share, this clone is medium-sized. As DNA, the CDR3 is TGTGCCACCGGGATCCGACTAGCGGGTATCTACGAGCAGTACTTC. Translation: CATGIRLAGIYEQYF. This chain uses TRBV6-2 or TRBV6-3 with TRBJ2-7, with TRBD2 identical over 10 bases. V shed 10 bases and J 3 bases; nucleotides not matched to a gene: 12. Germline assignment: CDR1 MNHEY and CDR2 SVGEGT. The CDR3 sequence is 15 residues long.

This chain uses TRBV20-1 with TRBJ2-6, with D perhaps matching TRBD2 (6 bases). V shed 5 bases and J shed 0 bases, with 14 bases lying between them. In germline, CDR1 is DFQATT, CDR2 SNEGSKA (reference sequence). The CDR3 consists of 16 residues. Here the CDR3 DNA reads TGCAGTGCTCCTCTTATCGGGAGCTCTGGGGCCAACGTCCTGACTTTC. This translates into CSAPLIGSSGANVLTF.

The V and J genes are TRBV7-8 and TRBJ2-7; 10 bases fit TRBD1. V shed 4 bases and J 5 bases; nucleotides not matched to a gene: 11. The CDR3 runs 16 residues. Germline V gene lookup returns CDR1 SGHVS and CDR2 FQNEAQ. The chain's CDR3 is CASSSNRQGAYNEQYF. In DNA form, the CDR3 reads TGTGCCAGCAGCTCCAACCGACAGGGGGCCTATAACGAGCAGTACTTC.

This clone has ten or more counts. V and J are TRBV7-9 and TRBJ2-5; D unresolved. This CDR3 contains 12 residues. Germline CDR1 and CDR2: SEHNR and FQNEAQ (reference sequence). V gave up 0 bases and J gave up 4 bases, with 3 bases separating them. CDR3 sequence: CASSLAGETQYF. DNA for the CDR3: TGTGCCAGCAGCTTAGCGGGAGAGACCCAGTACTTC.

The table lists this clone with many counts. Other nucleotide sequences from this sample produce the same CDR3. The rearrangement uses TRBV20-1 and TRBJ2-2, with TRBD2 identical over 10 bases. Germline values: CDR1 DFQATT, CDR2 SNEGSKA (reference sequence). The CDR3 runs 17 residues. Unmatched junction bases numbered 13, after V lost 5 bases and J lost 4 bases. The CDR3 protein is CSAQGRFASGGTGELFF. As DNA, the CDR3 is TGCAGTGCTCAGGGCCGTTTTGCTAGCGGGGGCACCGGGGAGCTGTTTTTT.

This clone occurred a few times. The CDR3 DNA follows: TGTGCCAGCATCGCGGGGGCAGGGGGAAACACCATATATTTT. Its translation is CASIAGAGGNTIYF. The rearrangement links TRBV6-1 to TRBJ1-3; D perhaps matches TRBD1 (6 bases). The CDR3 runs 14 residues. Trimming removed 7 bases from V and 4 bases from J, with 14 bases in between. Germline loops: CDR1 MNHNS, CDR2 SASEGT.

As for this clone: This likely comes from a read error, as the CDR3 has no conserved phenylalanine or tryptophan at its end. The V call is TRBV10-1, the J call TRBJ1-1; no firm D call. V was trimmed by 9 bases and J by 3 bases, leaving 11 bases between them. Germline V gene sequence: CDR1 WNHNN, CDR2 SYGVQD (reference sequence). CDR3 size: 12 residues. Written as DNA, the CDR3 is TGCGCCAGGTACGGGCGCGACACTGAAGCTTTCCTT. It yields the protein CARYGRDTEAFL.

This clone counts as medium-sized. The V call is TRBV6-4, the J call TRBJ2-3; D may be TRBD2 (6 bases). The length of the CDR3 is 16 residues. Germline V gives CDR1 MRHNA, CDR2 SNTAGT. V was clipped by 0 bases and J by 4 bases, with 14 bases between them. The CDR3 nucleotides are TGTGCCAGCAGTGACTCGAGGCGGGGCTTCCCAGATACGCAGTATTTT. Its protein is CASSDSRRGFPDTQYF.

By its share, this clone is medium-sized (0.01 to 0.1%). The J gene is TRBJ2-7, the V gene TRBV6-1, with D uncertain. Trimming took off 7 bases at V and 7 bases at J, with 20 bases between the two ends. CDR1 is MNHNS, CDR2 SASEGT, per germline. The length of the CDR3 is 14 residues. DNA of the CDR3: TGTGCCAGCACCCCGATCGCCTCGGCTCGGGAGCAGTACTTC. It is translated as CASTPIASAREQYF.

In its sample, this clone is medium-sized. The genes are TRBV6-1 and TRBJ2-7, with 9 bases fitting TRBD1. V gave up 8 bases and J gave up 3 bases; unmatched junction bases: 5. CDR3 length: 13 residues. Germline V gene sequence: CDR1 MNHNS, CDR2 SASEGT. CDR3 loop: CASRRGQGYEQYF. CDR3 coding DNA: TGTGCCAGCCGCCGGGGACAGGGCTACGAGCAGTACTTC.

By its share, this clone is medium-sized. This rearrangement joins TRBV28 to TRBJ1-2, with a weak D call TRBD1 (5 bases). In germline, CDR1 is MDHEN, CDR2 SYDVKM. The CDR3 is 15 residues long. Trimming cost V 2 bases and J 4 bases, with 14 bases left between them. The CDR3 DNA is TGTGCCAGCAGTTTAAAGGGGTCCTCGATCTATGGCTACACCTTC. Translated, it gives CASSLKGSSIYGYTF.

By share of the sample, this clone is medium-sized. V and J are TRBV7-2 and TRBJ2-7; a possible D gene is TRBD1 (6 bases). The CDR3 sequence is 14 residues long. Trimming stripped 5 bases from V and 3 bases from J, with 14 bases between. Germline loops: CDR1 SGHTA, CDR2 FQGNSA. In nucleotides, the CDR3 is TGTGCCAGCAGCCCCATGACAGGAAACTACGAGCAGTACTTC. Encoded protein: CASSPMTGNYEQYF. The whole variable domain, filled in from reference TRBV7-2 and TRBJ2-7, reads GAGVSQSPSNKVTEKGKDVELRCDPISGHTALYWYRQSLGQGLEFLIYFQGNSAPDKSGLPSDRFSAERTGGSVSTLTIQRTQQEDSAVYLCASSPMTGNYEQYFGPGTRLTVT.

This clone has at least ten counts. The CDR3, as DNA: TGCAGTGCTAGGGCCACGGGGGGGCCGTACAATGAGCAGTTCTTC. Translated, it gives CSARATGGPYNEQFF. J is TRBJ2-1 and V is TRBV20-1, with 8 nucleotides matching TRBD2. This CDR3 comprises 15 residues. V trimming: 3 bases; J trimming: 4 bases; junction bases outside the gene matches: 8. The V gene's germline CDR1 is DFQATT and CDR2 SNEGSKA (reference sequence).

This clone was observed at least ten times. V gene TRBV5-6 combines with J gene TRBJ2-1, with 10 bases matching TRBD2. The germline CDR1 and CDR2 sequences are SGHDT and YYEEEE. The J segment lost 0 bases and the V segment lost 4 bases, leaving 10 bases of the junction unmatched. The CDR3 covers 18 residues. CDR3 bases: TGTGCCAGCAGCACTAACCTACTAGCGGGGCCCTCCTACAATGAGCAGTTCTTC. As protein: CASSTNLLAGPSYNEQFF.

In the case of this clone: A much more abundant neighbour one base away suggests this may be a read error. V is TRBV20-1 and J is TRBJ2-3; the D is unclear. From germline, CDR1 is DFQATT and CDR2 SNEGSKA (reference sequence). V gave up 4 bases and J gave up 7 bases, with 9 bases separating them. The CDR3 has 11 amino acids. The CDR3 protein is CSATPQYTQYF. The CDR3 DNA reads as TGCAGTGCTACGCCTCAGTATACGCAGTATTTT.

This chain links TRBV7-2 with TRBJ1-6, with TRBD1 matching over 9 bases. J was trimmed by 10 bases and V by 3 bases; bases with no gene match: 4. The CDR3 sequence is 14 residues long. The germline V gene has CDR1 SGHTA and CDR2 FQGNSA. Here the CDR3 reads CASSLVTGGSPLHF. The DNA of the CDR3 is TGTGCCAGCAGCTTGGTGACAGGGGGATCACCCCTCCACTTT.

In this sample, this clone is medium-sized. This chain uses TRBV6-2 or TRBV6-3 with TRBJ1-1; D unclear. Germline assignment: CDR1 MNHEY and CDR2 SVGEGT. This CDR3 region has 14 residues. Trimming removed 7 bases at V and 0 bases at J, with 12 bases between. CDR3 sequence (DNA): TGTGCCAGCACCCAGGACTCCATGAACACTGAAGCTTTCTTT. Its translation: CASTQDSMNTEAFF.

This clone was counted at least ten times. V and J are TRBV4-2 and TRBJ2-7, with 8 bases aligning to TRBD2. The CDR3 is 14 amino acids. The V and J ends lost 4 bases and 2 bases, in that order; junction bases with no gene match: 4. Germline CDR1 reads LGHNA; CDR2 reads YNFKEQ. The CDR3 here is CASSPGGGTYEQYF. The CDR3 DNA reads TGTGCCAGCAGCCCGGGGGGGGGCACCTACGAGCAGTACTTC.

This clone was seen only a few times. The chain employs TRBV6-1 and TRBJ2-7, with TRBD1 matching 7 bases. The CDR3 is 16 amino acids. V shed 7 bases and J 1 base; nucleotides not matched to a gene: 13. Germline V CDR1 and CDR2: MNHNS, SASEGT. CDR3 region: CASNNAPSRGSYEQYF. As DNA, the CDR3 is TGTGCCAGCAACAACGCACCATCCAGGGGGTCCTACGAGCAGTACTTC.

This clone was observed a few times. The gene calls are TRBV6-1 and TRBJ2-7; D unresolved. The germline V gene has CDR1 MNHNS and CDR2 SASEGT. With 1 base removed from V and 3 bases from J, the gap between germline ends came to 4 bases. The CDR3 spans 12 residues. The CDR3 loop reads CASSEEIYEQYF. The DNA of the CDR3 is TGTGCCAGCAGTGAAGAGATCTACGAGCAGTACTTC.